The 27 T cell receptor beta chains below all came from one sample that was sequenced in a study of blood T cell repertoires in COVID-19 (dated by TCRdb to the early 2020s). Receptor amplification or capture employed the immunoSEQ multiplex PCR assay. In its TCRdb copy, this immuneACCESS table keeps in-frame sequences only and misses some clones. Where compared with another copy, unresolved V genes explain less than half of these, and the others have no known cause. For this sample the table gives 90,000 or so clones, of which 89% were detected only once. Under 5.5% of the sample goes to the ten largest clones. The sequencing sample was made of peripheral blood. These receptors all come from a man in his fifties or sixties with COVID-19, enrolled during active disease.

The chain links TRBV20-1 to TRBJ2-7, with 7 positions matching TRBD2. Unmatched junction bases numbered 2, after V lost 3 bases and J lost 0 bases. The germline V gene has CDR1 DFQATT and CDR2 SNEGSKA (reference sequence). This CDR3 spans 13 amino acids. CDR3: CSASLADSYEQYF. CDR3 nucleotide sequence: TGCAGTGCTAGTCTAGCGGACTCCTACGAGCAGTACTTC.

CDR3 sequence (DNA): TGTGCCACGACCGAATGGGGGACAGGGGATTTCGAGCAGTACTTC. This encodes CATTEWGTGDFEQYF. The chain couples TRBV5-4 to TRBJ2-7, with TRBD1 matching 10 bases. The CDR3 spans 15 residues. V dropped 9 bases and J dropped 6; count of bases not matched to a gene: 15. The germline V gene has CDR1 SGHNT and CDR2 YYREEE (reference sequence).

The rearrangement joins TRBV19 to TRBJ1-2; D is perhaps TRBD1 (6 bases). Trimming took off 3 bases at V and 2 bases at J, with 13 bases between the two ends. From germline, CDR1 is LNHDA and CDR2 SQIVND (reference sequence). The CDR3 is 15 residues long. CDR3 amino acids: CASSMGPGANYGYTF. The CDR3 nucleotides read TGTGCCAGTAGTATGGGTCCAGGGGCAAACTATGGCTACACCTTC.

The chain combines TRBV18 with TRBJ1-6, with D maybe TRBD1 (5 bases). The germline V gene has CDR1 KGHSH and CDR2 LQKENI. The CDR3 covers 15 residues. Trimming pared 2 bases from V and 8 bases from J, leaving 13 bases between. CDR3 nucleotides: TGTGCCAGCTCACCAAGGAAAGGGGAGGATTCACCCCTCCACTTT. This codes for CASSPRKGEDSPLHF.

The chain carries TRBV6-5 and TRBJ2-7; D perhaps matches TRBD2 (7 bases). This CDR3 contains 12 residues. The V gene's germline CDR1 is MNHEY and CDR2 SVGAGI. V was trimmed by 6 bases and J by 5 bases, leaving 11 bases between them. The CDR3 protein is CASRAGAHEQYF. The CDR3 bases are TGTGCCAGCAGGGCGGGGGCGCACGAGCAGTACTTC.

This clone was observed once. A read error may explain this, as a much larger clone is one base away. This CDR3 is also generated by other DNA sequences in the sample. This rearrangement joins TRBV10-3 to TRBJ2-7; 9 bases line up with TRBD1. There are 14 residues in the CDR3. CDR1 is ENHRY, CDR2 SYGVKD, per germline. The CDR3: CAISEPGQGLGQYF. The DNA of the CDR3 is TGTGCCATCAGTGAGCCGGGACAGGGATTAGGGCAGTACTTT.

In DNA, the CDR3 is TGTGCCACGGGGACCGGGGGGACCCAGTACTTC. It specifies CATGTGGTQYF. This chain links TRBV12-3 or TRBV12-4 with TRBJ2-5; TRBD2 is a possible D gene (6 bases). The CDR3 sequence is 11 residues long. V was trimmed by 10 bases and J by 7 bases, leaving 13 bases between them.

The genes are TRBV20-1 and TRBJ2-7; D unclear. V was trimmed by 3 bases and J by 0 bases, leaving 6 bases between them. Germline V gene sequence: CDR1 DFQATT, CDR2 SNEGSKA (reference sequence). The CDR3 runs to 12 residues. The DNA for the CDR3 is TGCAGTGCTAGTCGTCCCTCCTACGAGCAGTACTTC. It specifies CSASRPSYEQYF.

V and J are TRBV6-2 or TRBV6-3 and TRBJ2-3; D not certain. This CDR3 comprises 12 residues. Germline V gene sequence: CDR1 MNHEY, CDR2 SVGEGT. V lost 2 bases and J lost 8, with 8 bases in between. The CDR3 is CASSYAYSTQYF. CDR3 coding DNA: TGTGCCAGCAGTTACGCATACAGTACGCAGTATTTT.

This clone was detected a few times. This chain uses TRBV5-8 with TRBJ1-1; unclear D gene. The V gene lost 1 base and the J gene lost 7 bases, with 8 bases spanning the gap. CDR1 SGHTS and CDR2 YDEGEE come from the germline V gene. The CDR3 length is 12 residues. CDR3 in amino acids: CASSLMEFEAFF. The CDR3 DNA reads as TGTGCCAGCAGCTTGATGGAGTTTGAAGCTTTCTTT.

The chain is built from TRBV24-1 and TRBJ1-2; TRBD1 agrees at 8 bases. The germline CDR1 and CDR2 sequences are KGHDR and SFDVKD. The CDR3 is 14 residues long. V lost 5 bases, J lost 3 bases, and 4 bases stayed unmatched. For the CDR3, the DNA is TGTGCCACCAGTGCCAGGGACAGGTACTATGGCTACACCTTC. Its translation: CATSARDRYYGYTF.

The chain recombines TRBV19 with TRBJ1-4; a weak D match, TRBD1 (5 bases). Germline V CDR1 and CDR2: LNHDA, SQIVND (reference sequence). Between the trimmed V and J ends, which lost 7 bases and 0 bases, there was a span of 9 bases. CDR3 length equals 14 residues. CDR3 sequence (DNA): TGTGCCAGTATGGGGGGAACAACTAATGAAAAACTGTTTTTT. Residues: CASMGGTTNEKLFF.

CDR3 DNA sequence: TGTGCCAGCAGTTTAGCGGGAGTGATAGATACGCAGTATTTT. Translation: CASSLAGVIDTQYF. The rearrangement links TRBV6-2 or TRBV6-3 to TRBJ2-3, with TRBD2 identical over 9 bases. The CDR3 has 14 residues. Germline V gene data show CDR1 as MNHEY and CDR2 as SVGEGT. Losses at the gene ends were 4 bases for V and 5 bases for J; bases not matched to a gene: 4.

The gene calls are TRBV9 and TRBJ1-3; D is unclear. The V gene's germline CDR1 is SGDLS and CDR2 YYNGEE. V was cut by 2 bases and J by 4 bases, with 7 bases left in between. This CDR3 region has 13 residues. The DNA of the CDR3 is TGTGCCAGCAGCGTGGGCCCCGGAAACACCATATATTTT. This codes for CASSVGPGNTIYF.

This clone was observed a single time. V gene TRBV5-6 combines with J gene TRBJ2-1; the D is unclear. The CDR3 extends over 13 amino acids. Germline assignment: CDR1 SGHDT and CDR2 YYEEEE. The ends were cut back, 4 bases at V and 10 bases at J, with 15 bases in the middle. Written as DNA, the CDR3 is TGTGCCAGCAGCACGTTCTCAGGCCAGGAGCAGTTCTTC. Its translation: CASSTFSGQEQFF.

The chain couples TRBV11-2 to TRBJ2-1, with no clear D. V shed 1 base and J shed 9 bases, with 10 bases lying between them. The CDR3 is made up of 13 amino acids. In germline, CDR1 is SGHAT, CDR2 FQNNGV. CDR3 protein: CASSLVDSVEQFF. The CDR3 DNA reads TGTGCCAGCAGCTTAGTTGATAGTGTTGAGCAGTTCTTC.

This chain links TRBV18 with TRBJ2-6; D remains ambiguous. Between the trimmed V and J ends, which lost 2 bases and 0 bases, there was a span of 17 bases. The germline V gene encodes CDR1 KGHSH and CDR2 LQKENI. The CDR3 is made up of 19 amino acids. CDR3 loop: CASSPELATASSGANVLTF. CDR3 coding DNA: TGTGCCAGCTCACCAGAACTGGCTACAGCAAGCTCTGGGGCCAACGTCCTGACTTTC.

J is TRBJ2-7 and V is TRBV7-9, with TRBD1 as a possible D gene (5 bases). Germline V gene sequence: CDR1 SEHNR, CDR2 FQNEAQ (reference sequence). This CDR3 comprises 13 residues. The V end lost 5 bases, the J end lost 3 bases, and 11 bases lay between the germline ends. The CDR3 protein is CASSPTTVYEQYF. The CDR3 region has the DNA TGTGCCAGCAGCCCGACGACAGTCTACGAGCAGTACTTC.

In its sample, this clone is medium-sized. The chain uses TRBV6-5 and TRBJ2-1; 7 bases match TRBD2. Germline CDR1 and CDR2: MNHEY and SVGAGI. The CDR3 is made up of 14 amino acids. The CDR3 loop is CGLADLSSYNEQFF. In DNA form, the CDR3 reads TGTGGGCTAGCGGATTTGAGCTCCTACAATGAGCAGTTCTTC.

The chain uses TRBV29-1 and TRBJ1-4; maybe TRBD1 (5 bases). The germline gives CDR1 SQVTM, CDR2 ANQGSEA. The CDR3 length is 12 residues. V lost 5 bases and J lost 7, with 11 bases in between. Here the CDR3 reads CSVPGRGEKLFF. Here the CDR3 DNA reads TGCAGCGTTCCCGGGAGGGGTGAAAAACTGTTTTTT.

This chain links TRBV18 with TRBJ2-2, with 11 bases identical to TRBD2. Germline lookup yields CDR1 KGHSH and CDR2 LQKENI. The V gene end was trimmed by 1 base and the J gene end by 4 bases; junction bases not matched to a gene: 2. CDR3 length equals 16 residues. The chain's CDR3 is CASSPLTSGSTGELFF. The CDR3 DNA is TGTGCCAGCTCACCACTAACTAGCGGGAGCACCGGGGAGCTGTTTTTT.

The CDR3 DNA follows: TGTGCCAGCAGCGTAGAAGGCGGGATAAGACATGAGCAGTTCTTC. It yields the protein CASSVEGGIRHEQFF. This rearrangement joins TRBV9 to TRBJ2-1; D is possibly TRBD2 (6 bases). Trimming pared 0 bases from V and 8 bases from J, leaving 15 bases between. The CDR3 runs 15 residues. Looked up from germline, CDR1 is SGDLS and CDR2 is YYNGEE.

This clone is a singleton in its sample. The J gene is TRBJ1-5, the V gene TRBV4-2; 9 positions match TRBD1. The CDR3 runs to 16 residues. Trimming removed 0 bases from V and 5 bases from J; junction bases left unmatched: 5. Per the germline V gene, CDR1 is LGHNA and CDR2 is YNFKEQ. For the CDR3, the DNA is TGTGCCAGCAGCCAAGATTTACAGGGGGCTTATCAGCCCCAGCATTTT. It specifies CASSQDLQGAYQPQHF.

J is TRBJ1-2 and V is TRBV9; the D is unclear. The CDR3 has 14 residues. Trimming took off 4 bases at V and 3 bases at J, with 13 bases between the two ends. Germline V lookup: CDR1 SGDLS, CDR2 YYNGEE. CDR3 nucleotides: TGTGCCAGCAGCCCCCGGCCCACAGACTATGGCTACACCTTC. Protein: CASSPRPTDYGYTF.

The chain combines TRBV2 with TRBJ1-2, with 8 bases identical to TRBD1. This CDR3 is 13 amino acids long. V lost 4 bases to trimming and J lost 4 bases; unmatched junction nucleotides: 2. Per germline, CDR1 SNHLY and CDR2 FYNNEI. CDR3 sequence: CASSGDRFYGYTF. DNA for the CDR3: TGTGCCAGCAGTGGGGACAGGTTCTATGGCTACACCTTC. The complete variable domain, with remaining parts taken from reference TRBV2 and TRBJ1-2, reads EPEVTQTPSHQVTQMGQEVILRCVPISNHLYFYWYRQILGQKVEFLVSFYNNEISEKSEIFDDQFSVERPDGSNFTLKIRSTKLEDSAMYFCASSGDRFYGYTFGSGTRLTVV.

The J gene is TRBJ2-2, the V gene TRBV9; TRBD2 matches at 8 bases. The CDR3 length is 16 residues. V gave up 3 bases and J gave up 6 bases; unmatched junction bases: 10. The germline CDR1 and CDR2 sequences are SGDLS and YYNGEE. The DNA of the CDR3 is TGTGCCAGCAGCGCCTGGTTGGGCGGGAGGTCCGGGGAGCTGTTTTTT. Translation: CASSAWLGGRSGELFF.

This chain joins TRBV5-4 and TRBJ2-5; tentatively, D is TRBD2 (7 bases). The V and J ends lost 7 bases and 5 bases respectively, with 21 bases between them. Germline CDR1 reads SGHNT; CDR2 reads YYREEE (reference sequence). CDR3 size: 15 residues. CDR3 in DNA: TGTGCCAGCGCAGAGGGGGGGGTTGTTCTGGAGACCCAGTACTTC. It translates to CASAEGGVVLETQYF.